The 28 T cell receptor beta chains below come from one sample, sequenced in a study of blood T cell repertoires in COVID-19. The assay was immunoSEQ multiplex PCR, and TCRdb's table has in-frame clones only and misses some. Among 250,000 to 300,000 clones listed, roughly 85% were seen once. Sequenced: peripheral blood. The receptors were sampled from a woman in her seventies with acute or convalescent COVID-19.

This clone was picked up one time. This rearrangement joins TRBV6-5 to TRBJ2-7, with D possibly being TRBD1 (6 bases). Trimming shortened V by 5 bases and J by 2 bases, and 10 bases separated the two germline ends. The CDR3 totals 13 residues. CDR1 is MNHEY and CDR2 is SVGAGI in the germline V gene. The CDR3 sequence is CASSIRDTYEQYF. For the CDR3, the DNA is TGTGCCAGCAGTATCCGGGACACCTACGAGCAGTACTTC.

This rearrangement joins TRBV2 to TRBJ2-1; D is uncertain. V was clipped by 5 bases and J by 10 bases, with 9 bases between them. This CDR3 contains 11 residues. CDR1 is SNHLY and CDR2 is FYNNEI in the germline V gene. The DNA for the CDR3 is TGTGCCAGCAGTCAGTCCTGGGAGCAGTTCTTC. The encoded protein is CASSQSWEQFF.

In the case of this clone: The sample has other DNA sequences that encode this CDR3 too. This chain joins TRBV10-1 and TRBJ2-3; D is possibly TRBD2 (6 bases). The ends were cut back, 0 bases at V and 2 bases at J, with 9 bases in the middle. Germline V gene data show CDR1 as WNHNN and CDR2 as SYGVQD (reference sequence). The CDR3 consists of 15 residues. The CDR3 is CASSESRGSTDTQYF. The CDR3 coding sequence is TGCGCCAGCAGTGAGTCCCGGGGGTCCACAGATACGCAGTATTTT.

V is TRBV19 and J is TRBJ2-3, with D tentatively TRBD2 (6 bases). Per the germline V gene, CDR1 is LNHDA and CDR2 is SQIVND (reference sequence). The CDR3 spans 13 residues. V shed 9 bases and J shed 4 bases, with 14 bases lying between them. The DNA of the CDR3 is TGTGCCAGCAGGGCCTGGGGGGCAGATACGCAGTATTTT. The encoded protein is CASRAWGADTQYF.

The rearrangement uses TRBV27 and TRBJ1-4; possible D gene TRBD1, 6 bases. Between the trimmed V and J ends, which lost 7 bases and 9 bases, there was a span of 21 bases. CDR1 is MNHEY and CDR2 is SMNVEV in the germline V gene (reference sequence). The CDR3 is made up of 15 amino acids. This CDR3 reads CASTPMRGGQQKLFF. The CDR3 DNA is TGTGCCAGCACCCCGATGAGGGGGGGCCAACAAAAACTGTTTTTT.

The chain links TRBV5-1 to TRBJ2-2, with TRBD2 matching 9 bases. V dropped 4 bases and J dropped 4; count of bases not matched to a gene: 8. The CDR3 length is 16 residues. Germline CDR1 reads SGHRS; CDR2 reads YFSETQ. CDR3 coding DNA: TGCGCCAGCAGCCCGGGGACTAGCCCGTCCACCGGGGAGCTGTTTTTT. It yields the protein CASSPGTSPSTGELFF. Based on the CDR3 plus reference TRBV5-1 and TRBJ2-2, the full variable domain is KAGVTQTPRYLIKTRGQQVTLSCSPISGHRSVSWYQQTPGQGLQFLFEYFSETQRNKGNFPGRFSGRQFSNSRSEMNVSTLELGDSALYLCASSPGTSPSTGELFFGEGSRLTVL.

The chain couples TRBV18 to TRBJ1-4; 7 positions agree with TRBD1. Trimming removed 3 bases from V and 8 bases from J; junction bases left unmatched: 9. In germline, CDR1 is KGHSH, CDR2 LQKENI. The CDR3 sequence is 15 residues long. CDR3 protein: CASSPFLTGKEKLFF. The CDR3 nucleotides are TGTGCCAGCTCACCCTTCTTGACAGGGAAGGAAAAACTGTTTTTT.

V is TRBV7-2 and J is TRBJ2-5; 7 positions match TRBD2. Per the germline V gene, CDR1 is SGHTA and CDR2 is FQGNSA. There are 15 residues in the CDR3. The trim removed 5 bases at V and 1 base at J, leaving 7 bases unmatched. CDR3 region: CASSLGPGGQETQYF. In DNA, the CDR3 is TGTGCCAGCAGCCTAGGGCCGGGGGGCCAAGAGACCCAGTACTTC.

This chain uses TRBV19 with TRBJ2-1; a weak D match, TRBD2 (7 bases). The CDR3 spans 15 residues. V shed 5 bases and J shed 0 bases, with 11 bases lying between them. Germline assignment: CDR1 LNHDA and CDR2 SQIVND (reference sequence). The CDR3: CASSRGGASYNEQFF. CDR3 DNA: TGTGCCAGTAGTCGAGGGGGGGCCTCCTACAATGAGCAGTTCTTC.

V is TRBV5-4 and J is TRBJ1-2; TRBD1 aligns across 7 bases. Losses at the gene ends were 1 base for V and 0 bases for J; bases not matched to a gene: 6. Germline loops: CDR1 SGHNT, CDR2 YYREEE (reference sequence). This CDR3 spans 16 amino acids. CDR3 region: CASSLRQGRANYGYTF. The DNA for the CDR3 is TGTGCCAGCAGCTTGAGACAGGGCCGAGCTAACTATGGCTACACCTTC.

This chain uses TRBV6-6 with TRBJ2-2, with D tentatively TRBD1 (5 bases). V was clipped by 0 bases and J by 6 bases, with 14 bases between them. CDR1 is MNHNY, CDR2 SVGAGI, per germline (reference sequence). This CDR3 comprises 16 residues. The CDR3 bases are TGTGCCAGCAGTTACTCGAGTCAGGGCGGTGCCGGGGAGCTGTTTTTT. Amino acids: CASSYSSQGGAGELFF.

J is TRBJ2-1 and V is TRBV3-1 (or the pseudogene TRBV3-2), with a possible D match to TRBD2 (5 bases). Germline V CDR1 and CDR2: LGHDT, YNNKEL (reference sequence). The CDR3 consists of 13 residues. The ends were cut back, 2 bases at V and 9 bases at J, with 11 bases in the middle. CDR3 coding DNA: TGTGCCAGCAGCCAACCCCCCCGGGGTGAGCAGTTCTTC. Protein sequence: CASSQPPRGEQFF.

The chain uses TRBV24-1 and TRBJ2-2; 7 bases line up with TRBD1. The CDR3 length is 21 residues. Germline lookup yields CDR1 KGHDR and CDR2 SFDVKD. V shed 2 bases and J 0 bases; nucleotides not matched to a gene: 17. The CDR3 spells CATSDWVQLPGQPANTGELFF. The CDR3 region has the DNA TGTGCCACCAGTGATTGGGTTCAATTGCCGGGACAGCCTGCGAACACCGGGGAGCTGTTTTTT.

This clone has just a few counts. V usage is TRBV5-1 and J usage is TRBJ1-3; D remains unclear. Trimming stripped 0 bases from V and 0 bases from J, with 7 bases between. The CDR3 sequence is 15 residues long. The V gene's germline CDR1 is SGHRS and CDR2 YFSETQ. The CDR3 region has the DNA TGCGCCAGCAGCTTGGAAGGGAGCTCTGGAAACACCATATATTTT. Protein: CASSLEGSSGNTIYF.

This clone has only one observation. V gene TRBV10-3 combines with J gene TRBJ1-5; no clear D. CDR3 size: 13 residues. CDR1 is ENHRY, CDR2 SYGVKD, per germline. Trimming cost V 2 bases and J 8 bases, with 10 bases left between them. For the CDR3, the DNA is TGTGCCATCAGTGAGGTTAGGAGTGAGCCCCAGCATTTT. Its protein is CAISEVRSEPQHF.

V usage is TRBV5-6 and J usage is TRBJ1-2; D call uncertain. Germline CDR1 and CDR2: SGHDT and YYEEEE. CDR3 length: 13 amino acids. The germline V and J ends were trimmed by 1 base and 4 bases, with 8 bases remaining between them. The CDR3 bases are TGTGCCAGCAGCTTGCAGGCGGGCTATGGCTACACCTTC. It specifies CASSLQAGYGYTF.

The chain couples TRBV3-1 (or the pseudogene TRBV3-2) to TRBJ1-2, with 11 bases lining up with TRBD1. The junction had 8 bases not matched to a gene; V was cut back by 1 base and J by 4 bases. CDR1 LGHDT and CDR2 YNNKEL come from the germline V gene (reference sequence). The CDR3 is made up of 17 amino acids. The CDR3 nucleotides read TGTGCCAGCAGCCAAGCCGGGACAGGGGGAGATGGCTATGGCTACACCTTC. It encodes CASSQAGTGGDGYGYTF.

The V gene is TRBV5-6, the J gene TRBJ1-1; 9 nucleotides line up with TRBD1. Germline loops: CDR1 SGHDT, CDR2 YYEEEE. Trimming removed 3 bases from V and 6 bases from J; junction bases left unmatched: 9. CDR3 size: 15 residues. DNA of the CDR3: TGTGCCAGCAGCTCGTTACAGGGGGCCCTCGCTGAAGCTTTCTTT. Protein: CASSSLQGALAEAFF.

This clone was observed a few times. The chain carries TRBV19 and TRBJ2-5; 10 bases line up with TRBD2. CDR3 length: 15 residues. Looked up from germline, CDR1 is LNHDA and CDR2 is SQIVND (reference sequence). Trimming took 3 bases from V and 1 from J; bases not matched to a gene: 2. The CDR3 DNA is TGTGCCAGTAGTATTGCTAGCGGGGGCCAAGAGACCCAGTACTTC. Residues: CASSIASGGQETQYF.

The V call is TRBV18, the J call TRBJ2-3, with D hard to call. V was shortened by 1 base and J by 1 base, with 6 bases between the two germline ends. The CDR3 runs 14 residues. Germline CDR1 and CDR2: KGHSH and LQKENI. CDR3 amino acids: CASSPRARTDTQYF. For the CDR3, the DNA is TGTGCCAGCTCACCACGGGCCCGCACAGATACGCAGTATTTT.

The chain combines TRBV3-1 (or the pseudogene TRBV3-2) with TRBJ2-6; weak D call: TRBD1 (5 bases). This CDR3 spans 13 amino acids. Germline CDR1 LGHDT, CDR2 YNNKEL (reference sequence). The V end lost 8 bases, the J end lost 2 bases, and 7 bases lay between the germline ends. The CDR3 DNA follows: TGTGCCAGCGTCAGGGCTGGGGCCAACGTCCTGACTTTC. This sequence encodes CASVRAGANVLTF.

CDR3 amino acids: CASSLGDRDTGELFF. The CDR3 bases are TGCGCCAGCAGCCTAGGGGACAGGGACACCGGGGAGCTGTTTTTT. The rearrangement links TRBV5-1 to TRBJ2-2; TRBD1 matches 9 bases. J lost 3 bases, V lost 4 bases, and 4 bases had no gene match. The CDR3 is 15 amino acids. The germline V gene encodes CDR1 SGHRS and CDR2 YFSETQ.

The chain joins TRBV5-6 to TRBJ1-5; 8 positions agree with TRBD1. V lost 4 bases and J lost 7; bases outside the gene matches: 10. Germline V CDR1 and CDR2: SGHDT, YYEEEE. This CDR3 region has 15 residues. Here the CDR3 DNA reads TGTGCCAGCAGCATACGAACAGGGGGAGTCCAGCCCCAGCATTTT. It yields the protein CASSIRTGGVQPQHF.

This rearrangement joins TRBV20-1 to TRBJ1-1; D gene ambiguous. V was pared by 4 bases and J by 4 bases, with 7 bases between. Germline V gene lookup returns CDR1 DFQATT and CDR2 SNEGSKA (reference sequence). The CDR3 totals 11 residues. CDR3 residues: CSAKGSTEAFF. The DNA for the CDR3 is TGCAGTGCTAAAGGGAGCACTGAAGCTTTCTTT.

This rearrangement joins TRBV18 to TRBJ1-5, with TRBD1 as a possible D gene (6 bases). From germline, CDR1 is KGHSH and CDR2 LQKENI. Trimming pared 3 bases from V and 7 bases from J, leaving 10 bases between. This CDR3 is 13 amino acids long. CDR3 nucleotides: TGTGCCAGCTCACCGCAGGGGCAACAGCCCCAGCATTTT. It translates to CASSPQGQQPQHF.

The rearrangement uses TRBV5-1 and TRBJ2-3, with 16 bases that match TRBD2. CDR3 length: 17 residues. Losses at the gene ends were 2 bases for V and 5 bases for J; bases not matched to a gene: 5. Germline V gene lookup returns CDR1 SGHRS and CDR2 YFSETQ. This CDR3 reads CASSFGTSGGARDTQYF. DNA of the CDR3: TGCGCCAGCAGCTTCGGGACTAGCGGGGGGGCCAGAGATACGCAGTATTTT.

This clone was detected a few times. The chain has TRBV28 and TRBJ1-5, with 10 bases aligning to TRBD1. Trimming at V came to 6 bases and at J to 5 bases, leaving 7 bases not matched to a gene. Germline CDR1 is MDHEN and CDR2 is SYDVKM. The CDR3 runs to 15 residues. CDR3 coding DNA: TGTGCCAGCAGCCGGGACAGGGGAAGATATCAGCCCCAGCATTTT. The encoded protein is CASSRDRGRYQPQHF.

The chain recombines TRBV5-1 with TRBJ1-3, with D perhaps matching TRBD1 (5 bases). V lost 0 bases, J lost 4 bases, and 17 bases lay in between. From germline, CDR1 is SGHRS and CDR2 YFSETQ. This CDR3 is built from 17 residues. The CDR3 DNA reads as TGCGCCAGCAGCTTGGAAGTTTCTTGGGGCGCGGGAAACACCATATATTTT. It codes for CASSLEVSWGAGNTIYF.